A selection of T cell receptor beta chains follows, all from one sample in a study of beta chain features in type 1 diabetes. Sequencing used immunoSEQ multiplex PCR; TCRdb keeps in-frame clones, though not all of them. The data contain some 700,000 clones, around 15% of them singletons. The sequenced sample consisted of naive CD4+ T cells from blood. These receptors all stem from a man aged 18-30 years with type 1 diabetes. Each CDR3 is given without its conserved first and last residue. A D gene is named only where the DNA matches it firmly.

NA	TRBV29-1	TRBJ2-3	SAILAGDTQY
NA	TRBV5-1	TRBJ1-1	ASSLATSRDTEAF
NA	TRBV30	TRBJ1-2	AWRGRGYGYT
NA	TRBV30	TRBJ1-2	AWSSGTAYGYT
NA	TRBV7-9	TRBJ1-3	ASSLANPRGNTIY
NA	TRBV28	TRBJ2-3	ASSLGETDTQY
NA	TRBV2	TRBJ1-2	ASSASRITTHGYT
NA	TRBV19	TRBJ1-2	ASSIPLYGYT
NA	TRBV11-2	TRBJ2-3	ASSHQSSTDTQY
TRBD1	TRBV10-3	TRBJ2-7	AISEGQVYEQY
NA	TRBV18	TRBJ1-4	ASSPGGELF
TRBD2	TRBV30	TRBJ2-1	AWSVGVSGGVSYNEQF
NA	TRBV6-5	TRBJ2-7	ASMGAGEQY
TRBD2	TRBV9	TRBJ2-1	ASSGLSMGGGPYNEQF
TRBD1	TRBV30	TRBJ1-5	ALGQGASQPQH